This T cell receptor beta chain was retrieved from a study of T-cell memory formation after mild COVID-19. Looked up from germline, CDR1 is MNHEY and CDR2 is SVGEGT. This CDR3 is 22 amino acids long. V lost 2 bases and J lost 5, with 36 bases in between. Study findings and constraints: The authors left the SARS-CoV-2 specificity of second-wave clones peaking on day 37 unconfirmed.

A few counts support this clonotype. Its antigen is as yet unknown. The authors produced TCR alpha and TCR beta cDNA libraries with sample barcodes and UMIs by 5'RACE using constant-segment primers. TCRdb re-called the 5' RACE reads through MiXCR, storing one row per CDR3 protein. In the table there are 300,000 to 400,000 distinct CDR3 sequences, 10% to 15% of which are singletons. The chain carries TRBV6-2 or TRBV6-3 and TRBJ1-1; D is undetermined. The sample taken for sequencing was PBMCs or a T cell subset sorted from them (not recorded which). The sequence came from a man aged 18 to 29 who had mild COVID-19 (a few samples of this study predate the infection). Cell type and time point are not known. The CDR3 loop is CASSYRPGPGRHSYTGETEAFF. CDR3 coding DNA: TGTGCCAGCAGTTACCGTCCGGGTCCCGGCCGGCATTCCTACACTGGCGAGACTGAAGCTTTCTTT.